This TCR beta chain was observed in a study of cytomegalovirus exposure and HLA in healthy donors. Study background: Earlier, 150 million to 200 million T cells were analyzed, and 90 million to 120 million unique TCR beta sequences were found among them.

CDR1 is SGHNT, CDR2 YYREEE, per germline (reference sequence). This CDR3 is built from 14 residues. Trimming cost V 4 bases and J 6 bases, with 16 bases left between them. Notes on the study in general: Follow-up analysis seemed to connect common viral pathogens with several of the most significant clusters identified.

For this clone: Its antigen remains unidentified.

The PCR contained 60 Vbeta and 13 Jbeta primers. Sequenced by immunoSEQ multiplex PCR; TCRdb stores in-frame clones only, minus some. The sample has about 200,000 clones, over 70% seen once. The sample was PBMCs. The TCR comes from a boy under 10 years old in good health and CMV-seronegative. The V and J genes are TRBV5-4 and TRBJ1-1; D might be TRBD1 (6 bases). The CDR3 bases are TGTGCCAGCAGCCTTGCTTGGGGGGGCTCTGAAGCTTTCTTT. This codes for CASSLAWGGSEAFF.